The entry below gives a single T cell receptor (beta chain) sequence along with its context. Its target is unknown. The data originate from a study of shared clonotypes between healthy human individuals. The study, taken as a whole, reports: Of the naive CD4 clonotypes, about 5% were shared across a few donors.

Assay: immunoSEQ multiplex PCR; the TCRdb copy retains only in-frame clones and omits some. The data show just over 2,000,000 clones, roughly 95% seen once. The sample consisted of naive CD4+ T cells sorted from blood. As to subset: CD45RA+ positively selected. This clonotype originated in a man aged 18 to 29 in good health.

The CDR3 protein is CASSLTGTGIRRQYF. Here the CDR3 DNA reads TGTGCCAGCAGTTTAACCGGGACAGGGATAAGAAGGCAGTACTTC. The chain uses TRBV27 and TRBJ2-7, with 9 bases that match TRBD1. Germline V lookup: CDR1 MNHEY, CDR2 SMNVEV (reference sequence). Trimming cost V 2 bases and J 9 bases; bases outside gene matches: 11. The CDR3 sequence is 15 residues long.